The entry below describes one TCR beta chain. Clones were read by immunoSEQ multiplex PCR, and TCRdb kept only the in-frame ones, dropping some. The sample shows about 660,000 clones, over 75% of them seen only once. CDR3 size: 16 residues. The germline V gene encodes CDR1 SNHLY and CDR2 FYNNEI. Between the trimmed V and J ends, which lost 2 bases and 5 bases, there was a span of 16 bases. This record belongs to a study of shared T cell receptors in the human thymus. The sample was also linked to a second study, of human thymus T cells. That source notes: Thymus specimens were resections from corrective heart surgery. It looked as if thymic and blood repertoires used V and J genes in a biased way.

This sequence originates from a boy in the first two years of life with a congenital heart defect. The specimen was thymocytes. The V and J genes are TRBV2 and TRBJ2-1; weak D call: TRBD2 (6 bases). The CDR3 spells CASSEYHGRPHNEQFF. CDR3 sequence (DNA): TGTGCCAGCAGTGAATATCACGGGAGACCACACAATGAGCAGTTCTTC.